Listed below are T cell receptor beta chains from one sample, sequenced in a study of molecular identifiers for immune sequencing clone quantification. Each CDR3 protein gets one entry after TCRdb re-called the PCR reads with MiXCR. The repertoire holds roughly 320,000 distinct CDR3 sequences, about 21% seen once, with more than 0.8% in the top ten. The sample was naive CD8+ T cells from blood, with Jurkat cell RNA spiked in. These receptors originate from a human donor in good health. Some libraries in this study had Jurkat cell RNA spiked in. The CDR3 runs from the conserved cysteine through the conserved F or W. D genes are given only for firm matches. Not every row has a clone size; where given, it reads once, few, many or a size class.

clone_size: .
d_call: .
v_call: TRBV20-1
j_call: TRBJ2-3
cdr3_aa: CSARDSAGARWDTQYF
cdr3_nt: TGCAGTGCTAGAGATTCGGCGGGGGCCCGATGGGATACGCAGTATTTT

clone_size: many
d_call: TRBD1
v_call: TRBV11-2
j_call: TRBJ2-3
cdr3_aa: CASSPGTGGVDTQYF
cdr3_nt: TGTGCCAGCAGCCCCGGGACAGGGGGCGTAGATACGCAGTATTTT

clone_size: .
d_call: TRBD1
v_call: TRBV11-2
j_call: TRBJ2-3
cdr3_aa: CASSRTGDTGTQYF
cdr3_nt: TGTGCCAGCAGCCGGACAGGAGACACAGGTACGCAGTATTTT

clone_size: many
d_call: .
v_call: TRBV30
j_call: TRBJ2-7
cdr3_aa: CAWSMGFYEQYF
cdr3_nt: TGTGCCTGGAGCATGGGGTTCTACGAGCAGTACTTC

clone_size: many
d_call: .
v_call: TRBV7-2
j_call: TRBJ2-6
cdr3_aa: CASSFLGANVLTF
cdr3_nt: TGTGCCAGCAGCTTTCTTGGGGCCAACGTCCTGACTTTC

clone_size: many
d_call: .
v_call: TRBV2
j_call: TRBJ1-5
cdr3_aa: CASSEPISNQPQHF
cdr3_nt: TGTGCCAGCAGTGAACCGATTAGCAATCAGCCCCAGCATTTT

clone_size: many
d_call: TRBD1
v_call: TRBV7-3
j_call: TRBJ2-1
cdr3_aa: CASSLGTGGPIRDEQFF
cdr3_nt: TGTGCCAGCAGCTTAGGGACAGGGGGCCCGATACGTGATGAGCAGTTCTTC

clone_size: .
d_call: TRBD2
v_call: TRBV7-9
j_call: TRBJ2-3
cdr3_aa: CASSPRASGGPLLTDTQYF
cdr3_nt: TGTGCCAGCAGCCCTCGGGCTAGCGGGGGGCCACTACTCACAGATACGCAGTATTTT

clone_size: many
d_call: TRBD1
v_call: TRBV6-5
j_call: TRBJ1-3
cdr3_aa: CASSSGTGVYSGNTIYF
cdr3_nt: TGTGCCAGCAGTTCCGGGACAGGAGTTTACTCTGGAAACACCATATATTTT

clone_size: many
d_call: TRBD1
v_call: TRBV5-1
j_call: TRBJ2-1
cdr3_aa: CASSLEQGANEQFF
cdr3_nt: TGCGCCAGCAGCTTGGAACAGGGGGCCAATGAGCAGTTCTTC

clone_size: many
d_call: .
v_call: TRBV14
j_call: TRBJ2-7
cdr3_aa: CASSHGPGRTYEQYF
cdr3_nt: TGTGCCAGCAGCCACGGGCCCGGAAGAACCTACGAGCAGTACTTC

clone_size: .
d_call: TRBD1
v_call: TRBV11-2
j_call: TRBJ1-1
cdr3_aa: CASSKRGLLNTEAFF
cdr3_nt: TGTGCCAGCAGCAAAAGGGGGCTTTTGAACACTGAAGCTTTCTTT

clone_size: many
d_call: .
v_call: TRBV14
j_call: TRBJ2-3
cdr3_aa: CASSQDRAYTDTQYF
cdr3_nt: TGTGCCAGCAGCCAAGATCGGGCCTACACAGATACGCAGTATTTT

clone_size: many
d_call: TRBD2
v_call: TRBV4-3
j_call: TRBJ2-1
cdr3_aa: CASSQDPSGYNEQFF
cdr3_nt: TGCGCCAGCAGCCAAGATCCTAGCGGGTACAATGAGCAGTTCTTC

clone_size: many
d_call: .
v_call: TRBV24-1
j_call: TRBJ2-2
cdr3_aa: CATEVGGELFF
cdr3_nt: TGTGCCACCGAGGTAGGAGGGGAGCTGTTTTTT

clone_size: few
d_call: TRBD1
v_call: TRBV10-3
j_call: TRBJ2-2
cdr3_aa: CAISDRTGGFDTGELFF
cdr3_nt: TGTGCCATCAGTGACCGGACAGGGGGCTTCGACACCGGGGAGCTGTTTTTT

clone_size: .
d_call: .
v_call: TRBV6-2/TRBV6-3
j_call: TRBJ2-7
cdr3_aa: CAGSYDRTSLLEQYF
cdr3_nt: TGTGCCGGCAGTTACGACAGGACTAGTCTGCTCGAGCAGTACTTC

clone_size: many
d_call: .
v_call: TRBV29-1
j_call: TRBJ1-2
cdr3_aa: CSVDLTGPYGYTF
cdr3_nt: TGCAGCGTTGACCTAACAGGCCCCTATGGCTACACCTTC

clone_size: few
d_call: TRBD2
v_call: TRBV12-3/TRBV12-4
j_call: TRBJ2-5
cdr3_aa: CASSLSGGAAETQYF
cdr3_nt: TGTGCCAGCAGTTTAAGCGGGGGGGCCGCCGAGACCCAGTACTTC

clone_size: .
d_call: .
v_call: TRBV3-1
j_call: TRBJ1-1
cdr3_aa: CASSPPGSGGNTEAFF
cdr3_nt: TGTGCCAGCAGCCCGCCCGGGTCGGGAGGGAACACTGAAGCTTTCTTT

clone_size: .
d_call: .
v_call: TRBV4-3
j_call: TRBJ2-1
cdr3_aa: CASSQAREEYNEQFF
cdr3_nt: TGCGCCAGCAGCCAAGCGAGGGAGGAATACAATGAGCAGTTCTTC

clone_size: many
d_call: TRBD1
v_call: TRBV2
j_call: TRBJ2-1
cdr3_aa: CATGGTGGSYNEQFF
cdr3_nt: TGTGCCACCGGCGGCACAGGGGGCTCCTACAATGAGCAGTTCTTC

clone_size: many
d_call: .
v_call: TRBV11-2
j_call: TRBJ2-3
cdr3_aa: CASNLAVLAPDTQYF
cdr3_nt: TGTGCCAGCAACTTAGCGGTCCTAGCTCCAGATACGCAGTATTTT

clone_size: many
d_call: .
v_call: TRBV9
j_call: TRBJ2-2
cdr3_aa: CASSVGGSNTGELFF
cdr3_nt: TGTGCCAGCAGCGTAGGGGGGTCAAACACCGGGGAGCTGTTTTTT

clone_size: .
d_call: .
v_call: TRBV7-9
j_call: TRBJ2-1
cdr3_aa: CASSEDYSHNEQFF
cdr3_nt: TGTGCCAGCAGCGAGGACTACTCACACAATGAGCAGTTCTTC